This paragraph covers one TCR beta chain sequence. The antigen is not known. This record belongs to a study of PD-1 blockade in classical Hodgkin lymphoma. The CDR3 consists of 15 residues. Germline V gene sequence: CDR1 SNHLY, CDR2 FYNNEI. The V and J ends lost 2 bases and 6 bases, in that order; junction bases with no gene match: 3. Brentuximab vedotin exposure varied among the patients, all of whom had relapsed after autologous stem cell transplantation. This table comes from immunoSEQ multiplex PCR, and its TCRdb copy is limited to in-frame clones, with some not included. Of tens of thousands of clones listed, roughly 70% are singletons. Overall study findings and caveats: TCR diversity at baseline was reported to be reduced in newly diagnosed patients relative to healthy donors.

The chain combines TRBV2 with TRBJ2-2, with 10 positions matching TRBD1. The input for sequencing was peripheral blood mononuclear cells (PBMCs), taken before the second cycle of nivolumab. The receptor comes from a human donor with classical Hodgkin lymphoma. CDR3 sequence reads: CASSETGQGSGELFF. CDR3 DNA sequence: TGTGCCAGCAGTGAAACGGGACAGGGGTCCGGGGAGCTGTTTTTT. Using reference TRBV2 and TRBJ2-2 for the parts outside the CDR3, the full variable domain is EPEVTQTPSHQVTQMGQEVILRCVPISNHLYFYWYRQILGQKVEFLVSFYNNEISEKSEIFDDQFSVERPDGSNFTLKIRSTKLEDSAMYFCASSETGQGSGELFFGEGSRLTVL.